The T cell receptor beta chain described here comes from a study of PD-1 blockade in classical Hodgkin lymphoma. Looking at the study overall: Intravenous delivery of nivolumab at 3 mg/kg to patients occurred every 2 weeks.

Measured with immunoSEQ multiplex PCR; TCRdb has only the in-frame clones, and not every one. In the table there are 80,000 to 100,000 clones, roughly 81% of which are singletons. There was relapse after autologous stem cell transplantation in every patient, and there was variation in brentuximab vedotin exposure. This clone was seen once. Its antigen remains unidentified. Study results and limitations: Lower baseline TCR diversity was reported for newly diagnosed patients than for healthy donors.

The sequences come from peripheral blood mononuclear cells (PBMCs), collected before the second cycle of nivolumab. This sequence was found in a human donor with classical Hodgkin lymphoma.

The CDR3 region is CAISERSGDEQFF. In nucleotides, the CDR3 is TGTGCCATCAGTGAGAGGAGCGGCGATGAGCAGTTCTTC. The V gene is TRBV10-3, the J gene TRBJ2-1; D possibly corresponds to TRBD2 (5 bases). Looked up from germline, CDR1 is ENHRY and CDR2 is SYGVKD. The CDR3 contains 13 residues. V lost 2 bases and J lost 8, with 10 bases in between.